Listed below are T cell receptor beta chains from one sample, sequenced in a study of blood T cell repertoires in COVID-19. This table comes from immunoSEQ multiplex PCR, and its TCRdb copy is limited to in-frame clones, with some not included. Of fewer than 40,000 clones in the sample, over 80% were seen once. Source material: peripheral blood. These receptors all stem from a man aged 60-69 years with active COVID-19. CDR3s include the opening cysteine and the closing phenylalanine or tryptophan. Each record gives: V gene, clone size, J gene, D gene, CDR3 DNA, CDR3 protein. A D gene is named only where the DNA matches it firmly. Clone size, where shown, is once, few, many, or a class for clones that have expanded.

TRBV19	-	TRBJ1-1	-	TGTGCCAGTAGTATAGATCGGACACCCCACACTGAAGCTTTCTTT	CASSIDRTPHTEAFF
TRBV5-1	-	TRBJ2-1	TRBD2	TGCGCCAGCAGCTTGGCCGCTAGCGGGGTCCGCTACAATGAGCAGTTCTTC	CASSLAASGVRYNEQFF
TRBV18	-	TRBJ2-2	-	TGTGCCAGCTCACAGAACAGGGATAACACCGGGGAGCTGTTTTTT	CASSQNRDNTGELFF
TRBV14	-	TRBJ2-3	-	TGTGCCAGCTCCCTAAGGGGAATCTCCCAGTATTTT	CASSLRGISQYF
TRBV14	-	TRBJ2-7	TRBD1	TGTGCCAGCAGCCATTCCAAGACAGGGTACGAGCAGTACTTC	CASSHSKTGYEQYF
TRBV28	-	TRBJ2-7	-	TGTGCCAGCAGTTCCCCTAACGAGCAGTACTTC	CASSSPNEQYF
TRBV7-6	-	TRBJ2-1	-	TGTGCCAGCAGCTTACTCCATCCCCCGGTCGATGAGCAGTTCTTC	CASSLLHPPVDEQFF
TRBV14	-	TRBJ2-3	-	TGTGCCAGCAGCGAAAGACTAGTCCCCCACACAGATACGCAGTATTTT	CASSERLVPHTDTQYF
TRBV7-3	-	TRBJ2-1	TRBD2	TGTGCCAGCAGCCTGACTAGCGGGACCTACAATGAGCAGTTCTTC	CASSLTSGTYNEQFF
TRBV5-1	-	TRBJ1-1	TRBD1	TGCGCCAGCAGCTTGGCTGACAGGGGAATGAACACTGAAGCTTTCTTT	CASSLADRGMNTEAFF
TRBV7-3	-	TRBJ2-7	TRBD1	TGTGCCAGCAGCCCGACCGGGACAGCCTACGAGCAGTACTTC	CASSPTGTAYEQYF
TRBV2	-	TRBJ2-1	-	TGTGCCAGCAGGGTGACTAGTTTGTGGCAGTTCTTC	CASRVTSLWQFF
TRBV29-1	-	TRBJ1-2	-	TGCAGCGTTGAAGGGACCCCGGGGGGCTACACCTTC	CSVEGTPGGYTF
TRBV6-6	-	TRBJ2-1	-	TGTGCCAGCAGGTCCCTAGGCTACAATGAGCAGTTCTTC	CASRSLGYNEQFF
TRBV12-3/TRBV12-4	-	TRBJ1-2	-	TGTGCCAGCACCCCCTGGGCTGTCGATGGCTACACCTTC	CASTPWAVDGYTF
TRBV7-2	-	TRBJ1-5	TRBD1	TGTGCCAGCAGCTTACAGGTCTCGGGACAGGGGTTCAGTCAGCCCCAGCATTTT	CASSLQVSGQGFSQPQHF
TRBV6-6	-	TRBJ1-4	TRBD1	TGTGCCAGCATCCCGGGACAGGGTCGTGAAAAACTGTTTTTT	CASIPGQGREKLFF
TRBV3-1/TRBV3-2	-	TRBJ1-2	TRBD1	TGTGCCAGCAGCCCACAAATCGGACAGGAGATATATGGCTACACCTTC	CASSPQIGQEIYGYTF
TRBV19	-	TRBJ2-1	-	TGTGCCAGTAGTATCTACCCTAGCGTCAATGAGCAGTTCTTC	CASSIYPSVNEQFF
TRBV7-9	-	TRBJ1-1	TRBD1	TGTGCCAGCAGCTTAGAATTCCCGGACAGGGAGACTGAAGCTTTCTTT	CASSLEFPDRETEAFF
TRBV3-1/TRBV3-2	-	TRBJ1-2	-	TGTGCCAGCAGCTCTTACCCCCGGGGGGCGAGGGGCTACACCTTC	CASSSYPRGARGYTF
TRBV27	-	TRBJ2-3	-	TGTGCCAGCAGTTTCCCGGAGGTCCCAGATACGCAGTATTTT	CASSFPEVPDTQYF
TRBV7-6	-	TRBJ2-7	TRBD1	TGTGCCAGCAGCTTGGGACAGGGGGCCCACGAGCAGTACTTC	CASSLGQGAHEQYF
TRBV4-2	-	TRBJ2-7	-	TGTGCCAGCAGCCCCCCCAGTTCCTACGAGCAGTACTTC	CASSPPSSYEQYF
TRBV6-5	-	TRBJ2-2	TRBD2	TGTGCCAGCAGTTACTGGGCTAGCGGGAGCGGTGGGGAGCTGTTTTTT	CASSYWASGSGGELFF
TRBV7-2	-	TRBJ2-1	-	TGTGCCAGCAGCTTAGTAATGGGGGCGTCCTACAATGAGCAGTTCTTC	CASSLVMGASYNEQFF
TRBV5-4	-	TRBJ1-2	TRBD1	TGTGCCAGCAGCCTACAGACAGGGATCTATGGCTACACCTTC	CASSLQTGIYGYTF
TRBV18	-	TRBJ2-7	-	TGTGCCAGCTCACCACCGAAAACAGGGAGCTCCTACGAGCAGTACTTC	CASSPPKTGSSYEQYF
TRBV20-1	-	TRBJ1-3	-	TGCAGTGCTAGAGACCCTAACACCATATATTTT	CSARDPNTIYF
TRBV5-1	-	TRBJ2-7	-	TGCGCCAGCAGCTTGGCCCCCAGCTCCTACGAGCAGTACTTC	CASSLAPSSYEQYF
TRBV18	once	TRBJ2-1	TRBD1	TGTGCCAGCTCTAACAGGGGCCTTAGGGGCAATGAGCAGTTCTTC	CASSNRGLRGNEQFF
TRBV6-1	-	TRBJ1-2	TRBD1	TGTGCCAGCAGTGAAGCGTGGACAGGGAACTATGGCTACACCTTC	CASSEAWTGNYGYTF
TRBV7-8	-	TRBJ2-3	-	TGTGCCAGCAGCTTAGAAATTAGCGAAGATACGCAGTATTTT	CASSLEISEDTQYF
TRBV14	-	TRBJ2-1	TRBD2	TGTGCCAGCAGCCAAGTATTCCTAGCGGGTACCGACAATGAGCAGTTCTTC	CASSQVFLAGTDNEQFF
TRBV4-1	large	TRBJ1-2	-	TGCGCCAGCAGCCAAGAGGGGGGCTATGGCTACACCTTC	CASSQEGGYGYTF
TRBV3-1/TRBV3-2	-	TRBJ1-1	-	TGTGCCAGCGGTGGCAGGCTGAACACTGAAGCTTTCTTT	CASGGRLNTEAFF
TRBV6-2/TRBV6-3	-	TRBJ2-7	-	TGTGCCAGCAGTTCCCCCCAGGACAGTGAATACTCCTACGAGCAGTACTTC	CASSSPQDSEYSYEQYF
TRBV2	-	TRBJ1-4	-	TGTGCCAGCAATCGGCGGCCTTCAACTAATGAAAAACTGTTTTTT	CASNRRPSTNEKLFF
TRBV10-3	once	TRBJ2-3	TRBD2	TGTGCCATCAGTGAGTCGACTAGCTTAGATACGCAGTATTTT	CAISESTSLDTQYF
TRBV18	-	TRBJ2-3	TRBD2	TGTGCCAGCTCACCTAGGTCGGGCCCAGCGGGAGGGAGCGTTACGCAGTATTTT	CASSPRSGPAGGSVTQYF
TRBV5-1	-	TRBJ2-2	TRBD2	TGCGCCAGCCGAAGACTAGCGGGAGATGAGGGGGAGCTGTTTTTT	CASRRLAGDEGELFF
TRBV19	once	TRBJ1-4	-	TGTGCCAGTAGTACTAGAACAGGTGCAACTAATGAAAAACTGTTTTTT	CASSTRTGATNEKLFF
TRBV19	-	TRBJ1-5	TRBD1	TGTGCCACGTGGGGCAGGGGGCCCTATCAGCCCCAGCATTTT	CATWGRGPYQPQHF